These T cell receptor beta chains were read from a single sample in a study of early T cells in non-severe SARS-CoV-2 infection. TCRdb called the 5' RACE reads again in MiXCR, with one record for every CDR3 protein. The sample records about 89,000 distinct CDR3 sequences, around 15% being singletons. Input material: whole blood. Receptors were obtained from an adult who was a healthcare worker with PCR-confirmed SARS-CoV-2 infection or an uninfected control (not recorded which). The CDR3 runs from the conserved cysteine through the conserved F or W. Each record gives: D gene, J gene, clone size, V gene, CDR3 protein, CDR3 DNA. D genes are given only for firm matches. Size values are once, few and many counts, or a class for expanded clones, and some rows have none.

D: .
J: TRBJ2-3
size: .
V: TRBV7-2
CDR3: CASSLGRRGTDTQYF
DNA: TGTGCCAGCAGCTTAGGCCGGCGAGGGACAGATACGCAGTATTTT

D: .
J: TRBJ1-2
size: many
V: TRBV20-1
CDR3: CSARGDTFYGYTF
DNA: TGCAGTGCTAGGGGGGACACCTTCTATGGCTACACCTTC

D: .
J: TRBJ1-5
size: .
V: TRBV21-1
CDR3: CASTQPQHF
DNA: TGTGCCAGCACTCAGCCCCAGCATTTT

D: TRBD1
J: TRBJ2-3
size: few
V: TRBV12-3/TRBV12-4
CDR3: CASSSGQARALDTQYF
DNA: TGTGCCAGCAGTTCAGGACAGGCGAGGGCCCTGGATACGCAGTATTTT

D: .
J: TRBJ2-4
size: .
V: TRBV5-1
CDR3: CASSTGALRSSKNIQYF
DNA: TGCGCCAGCAGCACCGGGGCCCTGAGGTCGTCCAAAAACATTCAGTACTTC

D: .
J: TRBJ1-1
size: .
V: TRBV28
CDR3: CATSPAAHIIAEAFF
DNA: TGTGCCACCAGCCCGGCTGCGCATATTATAGCTGAAGCTTTCTTT

D: TRBD2
J: TRBJ2-1
size: .
V: TRBV4-1
CDR3: CASSQVGGGLSYNEQFF
DNA: TGCGCCAGCAGCCAAGTTGGCGGGGGGTTATCCTACAATGAGCAGTTCTTC

D: TRBD1
J: TRBJ2-3
size: .
V: TRBV19
CDR3: CASSPTAGTGVPDTQYF
DNA: TGTGCCAGTAGTCCCACCGCCGGGACAGGGGTCCCAGATACGCAGTATTTT

D: .
J: TRBJ2-1
size: .
V: TRBV9
CDR3: CASSVVAGANNEQFF
DNA: TGTGCCAGCAGCGTAGTTGCGGGGGCTAACAATGAGCAGTTCTTC

D: .
J: TRBJ1-5
size: few
V: TRBV7-3
CDR3: CASSLSQGDDQPQHF
DNA: TGTGCCAGCAGCTTAAGCCAGGGCGACGATCAGCCCCAGCATTTT

D: .
J: TRBJ2-3
size: .
V: TRBV9
CDR3: CASSPPPSTDTQYF
DNA: TGTGCCAGCAGCCCACCCCCCAGCACAGATACGCAGTATTTT

D: .
J: TRBJ2-3
size: .
V: TRBV19
CDR3: CASGGRTDTQYF
DNA: TGTGCCAGTGGTGGCCGCACAGATACGCAGTATTTT

D: .
J: TRBJ2-1
size: .
V: TRBV15
CDR3: CATSRDLRDNKQFF
DNA: TGTGCCACCAGCAGAGATTTGCGCGACAATAAGCAGTTCTTC

D: TRBD1
J: TRBJ2-1
size: .
V: TRBV29-1
CDR3: CSVELGTGDNEQFF
DNA: TGCAGCGTTGAATTGGGGACAGGGGATAATGAGCAGTTCTTC

D: .
J: TRBJ1-5
size: .
V: TRBV10-2
CDR3: CASSEVQRRGNQPQHF
DNA: TGCGCCAGCAGCGAAGTACAACGACGGGGCAATCAGCCCCAGCATTTT

D: .
J: TRBJ1-4
size: many
V: TRBV6-1
CDR3: CATLNEKLFF
DNA: TGTGCCACCCTTAATGAAAAACTGTTTTTT

D: .
J: TRBJ2-5
size: .
V: TRBV6-5
CDR3: CASSYKGLETQYF
DNA: TGTGCCAGCAGTTACAAGGGCCTGGAGACCCAGTACTTC

D: TRBD1
J: TRBJ2-5
size: few
V: TRBV12-3/TRBV12-4
CDR3: CASSSGQGRETQYF
DNA: TGTGCCAGCAGTTCGGGACAGGGCCGAGAGACCCAGTACTTC

D: .
J: TRBJ2-2
size: .
V: TRBV5-6
CDR3: CASSLATAGVPGELFF
DNA: TGTGCCAGCAGCTTGGCCACAGCGGGCGTCCCCGGGGAGCTGTTTTTT

D: .
J: TRBJ1-1
size: .
V: TRBV2
CDR3: CASSEGHRTATEAFF
DNA: TGTGCCAGCAGTGAAGGTCACCGGACAGCCACTGAAGCTTTCTTT

D: .
J: TRBJ2-3
size: few
V: TRBV12-3/TRBV12-4
CDR3: CASRVRRVDRTDTQYF
DNA: TGTGCCAGCAGAGTAAGGAGAGTCGACCGGACAGATACGCAGTATTTT

D: .
J: TRBJ2-5
size: few
V: TRBV6-5
CDR3: CASRGQETQYF
DNA: TGTGCCAGCAGAGGGCAAGAGACCCAGTACTTC

D: .
J: TRBJ2-5
size: many
V: TRBV30
CDR3: CAWSVATGSQETQYF
DNA: TGTGCCTGGAGTGTAGCGACGGGGAGCCAAGAGACCCAGTACTTC

D: .
J: TRBJ1-2
size: many
V: TRBV12-3/TRBV12-4
CDR3: CASRSYQGTSYGYTF
DNA: TGTGCCAGCAGAAGCTATCAGGGTACTAGCTATGGCTACACCTTC

D: .
J: TRBJ1-1
size: .
V: TRBV29-1
CDR3: CSAGRAMNTEAFF
DNA: TGCAGCGCCGGCAGGGCCATGAACACTGAAGCTTTCTTT

D: .
J: TRBJ2-2
size: .
V: TRBV29-1
CDR3: CSARGGGGTGELFF
DNA: TGCAGCGCTCGAGGGGGAGGAGGCACCGGGGAGCTGTTTTTT

D: .
J: TRBJ2-3
size: .
V: TRBV20-1
CDR3: CSARSPGGGLSDTQYF
DNA: TGCAGTGCTAGATCTCCAGGTGGTGGGTTGTCAGATACGCAGTATTTT

D: .
J: TRBJ1-3
size: .
V: TRBV7-2
CDR3: CASSFRGSPGNTIYF
DNA: TGTGCCAGCAGCTTTCGGGGCTCCCCTGGAAACACCATATATTTT

D: .
J: TRBJ2-1
size: few
V: TRBV7-2
CDR3: CASSLWVSGNEQFF
DNA: TGTGCCAGCAGCTTATGGGTCAGTGGGAATGAGCAGTTCTTC

D: .
J: TRBJ2-3
size: many
V: TRBV24-1
CDR3: CATRPPGPGDTQYF
DNA: TGTGCCACCCGTCCGCCAGGGCCAGGAGATACGCAGTATTTT

D: .
J: TRBJ1-5
size: many
V: TRBV5-8
CDR3: CASSLGRKISPSFF
DNA: TGTGCCAGCAGCTTGGGCCGGAAAATCAGCCCCAGCTTTTTT

D: .
J: TRBJ2-5
size: few
V: TRBV30
CDR3: CAWTQDGTLKETQYF
DNA: TGTGCCTGGACACAAGACGGGACCCTAAAAGAGACCCAGTACTTC

D: .
J: TRBJ2-2
size: .
V: TRBV9
CDR3: CASTPSSRHTGELFF
DNA: TGTGCCAGCACCCCCTCCAGCCGCCACACCGGGGAGCTGTTTTTT

D: TRBD1
J: TRBJ1-4
size: many
V: TRBV7-6
CDR3: CASSSQPQGAREKLFF
DNA: TGTGCCAGCAGCTCCCAACCCCAGGGGGCCCGCGAAAAACTGTTTTTT

D: .
J: TRBJ2-5
size: .
V: TRBV11-2
CDR3: CASSLGFSISGEETQYF
DNA: TGTGCCAGCAGCTTAGGGTTCAGTATAAGCGGAGAAGAGACCCAGTACTTC

D: .
J: TRBJ2-1
size: many
V: TRBV10-2
CDR3: CASSESSGSSYNEQFF
DNA: TGCGCCAGCAGTGAGTCATCGGGGAGCTCCTACAATGAGCAGTTCTTC

D: .
J: TRBJ1-1
size: .
V: TRBV18
CDR3: CASSPRGMNTEAFF
DNA: TGTGCCAGCTCACCCCGGGGGATGAACACTGAAGCTTTCTTT

D: TRBD1
J: TRBJ2-1
size: .
V: TRBV7-3
CDR3: CASSFGTGEGNEQFF
DNA: TGTGCCAGCAGCTTCGGGACAGGGGAGGGGAATGAGCAGTTCTTC

D: .
J: TRBJ1-2
size: .
V: TRBV12-3/TRBV12-4
CDR3: CASSLGLGGYTF
DNA: TGTGCCAGCAGTTTAGGTCTCGGAGGCTACACCTTC

D: TRBD1
J: TRBJ2-5
size: few
V: TRBV7-9
CDR3: CASSTYRDSEETQYF
DNA: TGTGCCAGCAGCACTTACCGGGACAGCGAAGAGACCCAGTACTTC

D: .
J: TRBJ1-2
size: many
V: TRBV7-9
CDR3: CASSPRAGNGYTF
DNA: TGTGCCAGCAGCCCAAGGGCGGGGAATGGCTACACCTTC

D: TRBD2
J: TRBJ2-1
size: .
V: TRBV30
CDR3: CAWIAGGSYNEQFF
DNA: TGTGCCTGGATCGCGGGGGGCTCCTACAATGAGCAGTTCTTC

D: .
J: TRBJ1-5
size: .
V: TRBV12-3/TRBV12-4
CDR3: CASSLGSAIQPQHF
DNA: TGTGCCAGCAGTTTAGGGTCTGCCATTCAGCCCCAGCATTTT